A single sample gave rise to the 32 T cell receptor beta chains below, sequenced in a study of control samples from healthy donors and cancer patients. Only in-frame clones appear in the TCRdb table, and some are missing; sequencing was by immunoSEQ multiplex PCR. The sample has 180,000 or so clones; about nine tenths are singletons. The sequenced material came from blood. These receptors came from a woman in her 30s in good health.

The chain has TRBV11-1 and TRBJ1-5; D gene unclear. Germline lookup yields CDR1 SGHAT and CDR2 FQDESV (reference sequence). V shed 1 base and J shed 7 bases, with 11 bases lying between them. The CDR3 loop spans 14 amino acids. The CDR3 reads CASSLGVQGQPQHF. For the CDR3, the DNA is TGTGCCAGCAGCTTAGGAGTCCAAGGCCAGCCCCAGCATTTT.

The J gene is TRBJ2-1, the V gene TRBV27, with 9 bases lining up with TRBD1. CDR3 size: 14 residues. Germline trimming cut 6 bases from V and 8 bases from J; bases unmatched to any gene: 8. CDR1 and CDR2 from the germline V gene are MNHEY and SMNVEV (reference sequence). CDR3 region: CASRDRGVRYEQFF. In DNA, the CDR3 is TGTGCCAGCAGGGACAGGGGTGTTAGGTATGAGCAGTTCTTC.

This clone has a single count. The chain is built from TRBV19 and TRBJ2-1, with TRBD2 matching 9 bases. V shed 3 bases and J 6 bases; nucleotides not matched to a gene: 0. From germline, CDR1 is LNHDA and CDR2 SQIVND (reference sequence). The CDR3 length is 13 residues. The CDR3: CASSMTSGNEQFF. The CDR3 DNA reads TGTGCCAGTAGTATGACTAGCGGCAATGAGCAGTTCTTC. Combining the CDR3 with reference TRBV19 and TRBJ2-1 gives the whole variable domain DGGITQSPKYLFRKEGQNVTLSCEQNLNHDAMYWYRQDPGQGLRLIYYSQIVNDFQKGDIAEGYSVSREKKESFPLTVTSAQKNPTAFYLCASSMTSGNEQFFGPGTRLTVL.

The chain links TRBV2 to TRBJ2-2; 9 bases map to TRBD1. This CDR3 spans 15 amino acids. The germline CDR1 and CDR2 sequences are SNHLY and FYNNEI. The V segment lost 7 bases and the J segment 0 bases; nucleotides outside the gene matches: 3. As DNA, the CDR3 is TGTGCCAGCAAGAGGACAGGGGCGAACACCGGGGAGCTGTTTTTT. Protein sequence: CASKRTGANTGELFF.

V is TRBV2 and J is TRBJ2-5, with 13 bases identical to TRBD2. The CDR3 covers 16 residues. In germline, CDR1 is SNHLY, CDR2 FYNNEI. The J segment lost 5 bases and the V segment lost 1 base, leaving 4 bases of the junction unmatched. The CDR3 nucleotides are TGTGCCAGCAGTGAAGAACTAGCGGGGGGGTTGGAGACCCAGTACTTC. As protein: CASSEELAGGLETQYF.

This clone was seen more than once but under ten times. The J gene is TRBJ1-5, the V gene TRBV6-1, with D unresolved. Germline CDR1 reads MNHNS; CDR2 reads SASEGT. This CDR3 is built from 15 residues. V was pared by 0 bases and J by 4 bases, with 10 bases between. The CDR3 nucleotides read TGTGCCAGCAGTGAAGCCGGGTTAGGGAATCAGCCCCAGCATTTT. It translates to CASSEAGLGNQPQHF.

V is TRBV11-2 and J is TRBJ1-4; 7 positions match TRBD1. The CDR3 is made up of 14 amino acids. From germline, CDR1 is SGHAT and CDR2 FQNNGV. J gave up 3 bases and V 4 bases, and 2 bases lay outside the gene matches. DNA of the CDR3: TGTGCCAGCAGCTCTACAGGGGCTAATGAAAAACTGTTTTTT. This translates into CASSSTGANEKLFF.

The V and J genes are TRBV29-1 and TRBJ1-4; unclear D gene. CDR1 and CDR2 (germline): SQVTM, ANQGSEA. CDR3 length: 13 residues. The V end was cut by 7 bases, the J end by 0 bases, with 9 bases between. The CDR3 nucleotides are TGCAGCGCCGCGCGTGCAACTAATGAAAAACTGTTTTTT. This translates into CSAARATNEKLFF.

V gene TRBV6-6 combines with J gene TRBJ2-5; D gene unclear. V lost 0 bases and J lost 5, with 7 bases in between. The CDR3 consists of 13 residues. The germline gives CDR1 MNHNY, CDR2 SVGAGI (reference sequence). CDR3 sequence (DNA): TGTGCCAGCAGTTACTCAGGGCGGGAGACCCAGTACTTC. This gives the protein CASSYSGRETQYF.

V gene TRBV28 combines with J gene TRBJ2-2, with TRBD2 as a possible D gene (5 bases). The CDR3 spans 15 residues. Germline CDR1 MDHEN, CDR2 SYDVKM. The V gene lost 2 bases and the J gene lost 1 base, with 8 bases spanning the gap. The CDR3 sequence: CASSLGGGNTGELFF. Here the CDR3 DNA reads TGTGCCAGCAGTTTAGGCGGAGGGAACACCGGGGAGCTGTTTTTT.

The rearrangement uses TRBV19 and TRBJ1-2, with a possible D match to TRBD1 (6 bases). With 0 bases removed from V and 7 bases from J, the gap between germline ends came to 9 bases. The V gene's germline CDR1 is LNHDA and CDR2 SQIVND (reference sequence). The length of the CDR3 is 13 residues. The CDR3 region is CASSIEQGPGYTF. CDR3 DNA sequence: TGTGCCAGTAGTATAGAACAGGGACCTGGCTACACCTTC.

This chain uses TRBV11-3 with TRBJ2-7; D is possibly TRBD1 (6 bases). Germline lookup yields CDR1 SGHNT and CDR2 YENEEA. V was cut by 5 bases and J by 5 bases, with 13 bases left in between. This CDR3 is 13 amino acids long. The CDR3 loop is CASSRHRAHEQYF. The CDR3 bases are TGTGCCAGCAGCAGACACAGGGCGCACGAGCAGTACTTC.

The J gene is TRBJ1-5, the V gene TRBV4-2; D is perhaps TRBD1 (6 bases). V lost 1 base to trimming and J lost 3 bases, with 7 bases between them. Looked up from germline, CDR1 is LGHNA and CDR2 is YNFKEQ. This CDR3 region has 14 residues. The CDR3 protein is CASSQGQANQPQHF. CDR3 coding DNA: TGTGCCAGCAGCCAAGGACAGGCCAATCAGCCCCAGCATTTT.

The V call is TRBV28, the J call TRBJ1-1; tentative D call: TRBD1 (5 bases). The V and J ends lost 2 bases and 11 bases respectively, with 9 bases between them. Germline lookup yields CDR1 MDHEN and CDR2 SYDVKM. The CDR3 has 11 residues. This chain's CDR3 is CASSLRGGAFF. CDR3 bases: TGTGCCAGCAGTTTAAGGGGTGGCGCTTTCTTT. Drawing the rest from reference TRBV28 and TRBJ1-1, the complete variable domain is DVKVTQSSRYLVKRTGEKVFLECVQDMDHENMFWYRQDPGLGLRLIYFSYDVKMKEKGDIPEGYSVSREKKERFSLILESASTNQTSMYLCASSLRGGAFFGQGTRLTVV.

The V and J genes are TRBV6-2 or TRBV6-3 and TRBJ2-4; tentatively, D is TRBD1 (7 bases). CDR3 length: 12 residues. V was cut by 4 bases and J by 8 bases, with 9 bases left in between. Germline V gene data show CDR1 as MNHEY and CDR2 as SVGEGT. CDR3 loop: CASSSRGDIQYF. The CDR3 nucleotides read TGTGCCAGCAGTTCCAGGGGGGACATTCAGTACTTC.

This chain joins TRBV20-1 and TRBJ2-1, with TRBD2 identical over 8 bases. Germline values: CDR1 DFQATT, CDR2 SNEGSKA (reference sequence). This CDR3 contains 11 residues. The CDR3 reads CSGRAYNEQFF. The CDR3 coding sequence is TGCAGCGGGAGGGCCTACAATGAGCAGTTCTTC.

CDR3 nucleotides: TGTGCCAGCAGTTCACAGGGGGCGCGTGGAAACACCATATATTTT. It yields the protein CASSSQGARGNTIYF. The chain couples TRBV6-5 to TRBJ1-3, with TRBD1 matching over 9 bases. CDR3 length equals 15 residues. CDR1 MNHEY and CDR2 SVGAGI come from the germline V gene. Trimming cost V 4 bases and J 3 bases; bases outside gene matches: 4.

This sequence joins TRBV3-1 (or the pseudogene TRBV3-2) and TRBJ1-1, with D maybe TRBD1 (6 bases). V was cut by 7 bases and J by 4 bases, with 10 bases left in between. This CDR3 has 12 amino acids. Germline CDR1 reads LGHDT; CDR2 reads YNNKEL (reference sequence). CDR3 amino acids: CASKTGSTEAFF. The CDR3 DNA reads TGTGCCAGCAAAACAGGGAGCACTGAAGCTTTCTTT.

The chain links TRBV6-2 or TRBV6-3 to TRBJ1-5; a weak D match, TRBD1 (5 bases). The V and J ends lost 6 bases and 0 bases respectively, with 18 bases between them. The CDR3 runs 17 residues. The V gene's germline CDR1 is MNHEY and CDR2 SVGEGT. The CDR3 DNA reads TGTGCCAGCAGCCCTACAGACAGATACTATAGCAATCAGCCCCAGCATTTT. Amino acids: CASSPTDRYYSNQPQHF.

The chain combines TRBV19 with TRBJ1-5; 7 nucleotides line up with TRBD1. Trimming at V came to 5 bases and at J to 1 base, leaving 8 bases not matched to a gene. Germline V gene sequence: CDR1 LNHDA, CDR2 SQIVND (reference sequence). The CDR3 length is 16 residues. CDR3 nucleotide sequence: TGTGCCAGTAGTGCCCTCCAGGGGGGGAGCAATCAGCCCCAGCATTTT. This codes for CASSALQGGSNQPQHF.

The genes are TRBV2 and TRBJ2-3; TRBD1 or TRBD2 may be the D gene (5 bases each). The CDR3 is 13 amino acids. The germline V gene has CDR1 SNHLY and CDR2 FYNNEI. Trimming left V 0 bases short and J 4 bases short, with 5 bases between. CDR3 region: CASSEAGADTQYF. The CDR3 DNA sequence: TGTGCCAGCAGTGAAGCGGGGGCAGATACGCAGTATTTT.

The chain uses TRBV7-9 and TRBJ2-3, with 7 bases aligning to TRBD1. In germline, CDR1 is SEHNR, CDR2 FQNEAQ (reference sequence). J gave up 4 bases and V 8 bases, and 12 bases lay outside the gene matches. The CDR3 has 15 residues. The CDR3 DNA follows: TGTGCCAGCGGAACAGGGGCGCAGGGTCCAGATACGCAGTATTTT. This sequence encodes CASGTGAQGPDTQYF.

The chain uses TRBV29-1 and TRBJ1-3; D is uncertain. V was shortened by 0 bases and J by 0 bases, with 12 bases between the two germline ends. In germline, CDR1 is SQVTM, CDR2 ANQGSEA. The CDR3 length is 16 residues. The CDR3 bases are TGCAGCGTTGAAGATCCCCAGGTTAACTCTGGAAACACCATATATTTT. Translated, it gives CSVEDPQVNSGNTIYF.

The chain joins TRBV29-1 to TRBJ2-5, with D perhaps matching TRBD1 or TRBD2 (7 bases each). V gave up 4 bases and J gave up 5 bases, with 11 bases separating them. The CDR3 totals 12 residues. Germline CDR1 SQVTM, CDR2 ANQGSEA. CDR3 in amino acids: CSVARGGETQYF. The CDR3 DNA follows: TGCAGCGTTGCCAGGGGGGGGGAGACCCAGTACTTC.

On this clone: Different DNA sequences within this sample yield the same CDR3. The chain has TRBV28 and TRBJ2-3; TRBD2 matches 9 bases. This CDR3 is built from 16 residues. V lost 4 bases to trimming and J lost 1 base; unmatched junction nucleotides: 6. Per germline, CDR1 MDHEN and CDR2 SYDVKM. The CDR3: CASSSPSSGGTDTQYF. CDR3 nucleotides: TGTGCCAGCAGTTCCCCTTCTAGCGGGGGCACAGATACGCAGTATTTT.

The chain couples TRBV10-3 to TRBJ2-3; D call uncertain. The CDR3 is made up of 16 amino acids. Trimming removed 0 bases at V and 0 bases at J, with 10 bases between. Germline assignment: CDR1 ENHRY and CDR2 SYGVKD. The CDR3 sequence: CAISESNKPSTDTQYF. In DNA form, the CDR3 reads TGTGCCATCAGTGAGTCGAACAAGCCTAGCACAGATACGCAGTATTTT.

The chain has TRBV30 and TRBJ1-1; D gene ambiguous. Trimming removed 0 bases at V and 4 bases at J, with 9 bases between. CDR1 and CDR2 from the germline V gene are GTSNPN and SVGIG (reference sequence). The CDR3 extends over 13 amino acids. The CDR3 DNA follows: TGTGCCTGGAGTGTATGGGTTGGCACTGAAGCTTTCTTT. Translated, it gives CAWSVWVGTEAFF.

The V gene is TRBV7-2, the J gene TRBJ1-2; D gene ambiguous. Looked up from germline, CDR1 is SGHTA and CDR2 is FQGNSA. This CDR3 has 13 amino acids. Trimming left V 1 base short and J 2 bases short, with 5 bases between. The CDR3 DNA reads as TGTGCCAGCAGCTTAGGCCCCAACTATGGCTACACCTTC. This gives the protein CASSLGPNYGYTF.

Of note for this clone: This sample also contains other DNA sequences that code for the same CDR3. This chain uses TRBV6-2 or TRBV6-3 with TRBJ2-5, with 7 bases identical to TRBD2. The trim removed 2 bases at V and 6 bases at J, leaving 3 bases unmatched. Germline V lookup: CDR1 MNHEY, CDR2 SVGEGT. This CDR3 spans 13 amino acids. The CDR3 here is CASSYGGVKTQYF. CDR3 in DNA: TGTGCCAGCAGTTACGGGGGGGTAAAGACCCAGTACTTC.

The rearrangement joins TRBV5-1 to TRBJ1-2; a weak D match, TRBD1 (6 bases). V lost 0 bases, J lost 0 bases, and 15 bases lay in between. The CDR3 sequence is 17 residues long. In germline, CDR1 is SGHRS, CDR2 YFSETQ. CDR3 coding DNA: TGCGCCAGCAGCTTGGGGGACATTGCGTCGGCTAACTATGGCTACACCTTC. It translates to CASSLGDIASANYGYTF.

The V and J genes are TRBV25-1 and TRBJ2-3; TRBD2 matches 10 bases. The CDR3 consists of 17 residues. Germline V lookup: CDR1 MGHDK, CDR2 SYGVNS. V shed 1 base and J 4 bases; nucleotides not matched to a gene: 8. The CDR3 DNA reads TGTGCCAGCAGTGAATTCGGGGCTAGCGGGAGCCCAGATACGCAGTATTTT. Translation: CASSEFGASGSPDTQYF.

The V gene is TRBV19, the J gene TRBJ1-1, with D possibly matching TRBD1 (5 bases). Trimming took 5 bases from V and 1 from J, leaving 8 bases between them. This CDR3 has 13 residues. CDR1 is LNHDA, CDR2 SQIVND, per germline (reference sequence). CDR3 DNA: TGTGCCAGTAGTGTCCAGGGGAACACTGAAGCTTTCTTT. It encodes CASSVQGNTEAFF.